The TCR beta chain described here comes from a study of blood T cell repertoires in COVID-19. Trimming shortened V by 4 bases and J by 0 bases, and 16 bases separated the two germline ends. CDR1 is SGHRS, CDR2 YFSETQ, per germline. CDR3 length: 16 residues. Generated by immunoSEQ multiplex PCR, the TCRdb table keeps only in-frame clones and is missing some. The data show around 310,000 clones, nearly 90% seen once. Sequencing was done on a sample of peripheral blood. This TCR came from a woman aged 40 to 50 with COVID-19, enrolled during active disease. This chain connects TRBV5-1 to TRBJ1-2; a weak D match, TRBD1 (6 bases). DNA of the CDR3: TGCGCCAGCAGCCCGCGGGCGGGGGCTTCTAACTATGGCTACACCTTC. Encoded protein: CASSPRAGASNYGYTF.